This TCR beta chain was retrieved from a study of identical twins. Findings and limits, study-wide: Fewer insertions characterized abundant cord blood beta clonotypes, whereas memory repertoires showed none. Weaker excess sharing between twins was seen in beta out-of-frame sequences. Invariant T cells like MAIT and iNKT could partly confound the zero-insertion analyses.

The V end lost 2 bases, the J end lost 6 bases, and 13 bases lay between the germline ends. This CDR3 is 14 amino acids long. Germline V gene sequence: CDR1 SGHDN, CDR2 FVKESK. This clonotype showed up many times. What it binds is not known. Using its own MiXCR run on the 5' RACE reads, TCRdb lists one record per CDR3 protein. The profile shows a few hundred thousand distinct CDR3 sequences, roughly 8.6% of them singletons. The same data also contributed to another study, on yellow fever vaccine responses in identical twins.

The clonotype comes from a woman aged 18-29 years in good health. This chain uses TRBV14 with TRBJ1-1, with D perhaps matching TRBD1 (6 bases). The specimen was memory (CD45RO+) T cells sorted from blood. The CDR3 region has the DNA TGTGCCAGCAGCCAAAGGGGGAGAAGCCCTGAAGCTTTCTTT. As protein: CASSQRGRSPEAFF.